A selection of T cell receptor beta chains follows, all from one sample in a study of CD4 T cells in relation to SARS-CoV-2 and coronaviruses. Their recognized antigens are unknown. TCRdb keeps only in-frame clones here, not all; method: immunoSEQ multiplex PCR. The profile covers roughly 30,000 clones, with about 70% appearing a single time and 3% to 4% taken by the ten largest. Sequenced sample: memory CD4+ T cells from PBMCs, cultured in vitro. These receptors originate from an adult with COVID-19. The CDR3 runs from the conserved cysteine through the conserved F or W. D genes are given only for firm matches. Size is stated for part of the rows, as once, few or many counts, or as a class when the clone is expanded.

>.|.|TRBV6-1|TRBJ2-5
CASSERSDGRETQYF
TGTGCCAGCAGTGAACGGAGTGACGGTCGGGAGACCCAGTACTTC
>.|few|TRBV6-6|TRBJ2-5
CASRWKETQYF
TGTGCCAGCAGATGGAAAGAGACCCAGTACTTC
>TRBD2|.|TRBV18|TRBJ2-3
CASSPLAGGDTQYF
TGTGCCAGCTCACCACTAGCGGGAGGTGATACGCAGTATTTT
>TRBD1|.|TRBV5-6|TRBJ2-7
CASSWDRGTVEQYF
TGTGCCAGCAGCTGGGACAGGGGAACCGTTGAGCAGTACTTC
>TRBD2|.|TRBV5-4|TRBJ2-7
CASSPGTTYEQYF
TGTGCCAGCAGCCCCGGGACTACCTACGAGCAGTACTTC
>.|.|TRBV29-1|TRBJ1-2
CSVGGGHGYTF
TGCAGCGTTGGTGGGGGCCATGGCTACACCTTC
>TRBD2|.|TRBV5-1|TRBJ2-5
CASSLPPAGTSELGETQYF
TGCGCCAGCAGCCTCCCCCCCGCTGGGACTAGCGAGTTGGGAGAGACCCAGTACTTC
>TRBD1|.|TRBV7-9|TRBJ1-3
CASSAPGQGRNTIYF
TGTGCCAGCAGCGCCCCGGGACAGGGTAGAAACACCATATATTTT
>.|.|TRBV2|TRBJ1-6
CASSEGWRVYNSPLHF
TGTGCCAGCAGTGAGGGTTGGAGGGTTTATAATTCACCCCTCCACTTT
>.|.|TRBV7-2|TRBJ2-6
CASSILTSGANVLTF
TGTGCCAGCAGCATCCTGACCTCTGGGGCCAACGTCCTGACTTTC
>.|.|TRBV25-1|TRBJ1-6
CASSLFNSPLHF
TGTGCCAGCAGTCTCTTTAATTCACCCCTCCACTTT
>.|.|TRBV7-2|TRBJ2-3
CASSSSSGQLTDTQYF
TGTGCCAGCAGCTCATCCTCGGGACAACTCACAGATACGCAGTATTTT
>.|.|TRBV10-3|TRBJ2-1
CAISDLGLYNEQFF
TGTGCCATCAGTGATCTGGGACTCTACAATGAGCAGTTCTTC
>.|.|TRBV4-3|TRBJ1-2
CASSQDLAQGSFF
TGCGCCAGCAGCCAAGATTTGGCGCAGGGGAGTTTCTTC
>.|few|TRBV18|TRBJ1-1
CASSRLRGTEAFF
TGTGCCAGCTCCCGTCTGAGGGGCACTGAAGCTTTCTTT
>TRBD2|.|TRBV10-2|TRBJ2-5
CASRSGTSGRTFQETQYF
TGCGCCAGCAGAAGCGGGACTAGCGGGAGGACATTTCAAGAGACCCAGTACTTC
>TRBD1|.|TRBV18|TRBJ2-5
CASSGTGLQETQYF
TGTGCCAGCTCCGGGACAGGTCTGCAAGAGACCCAGTACTTC
>.|.|TRBV20-1|TRBJ2-1
CSARGDEQFF
TGCAGCGCTAGGGGGGACGAGCAGTTCTTC
>.|.|TRBV3-1/TRBV3-2|TRBJ2-1
CASSWGKNNEQFF
TGTGCCAGCAGCTGGGGGAAAAACAATGAGCAGTTCTTC
>TRBD2|.|TRBV5-4|TRBJ2-2
CASSSATRSGSPGELFF
TGTGCCAGCAGCTCCGCGACGCGTAGCGGGAGTCCCGGGGAGCTGTTTTTT
>TRBD1|.|TRBV28|TRBJ2-2
CASVAGGANTGELFF
TGTGCCAGCGTGGCAGGGGGCGCGAACACCGGGGAGCTGTTTTTT
>.|.|TRBV30|TRBJ1-4
CAWSTGSLGEKLFF
TGTGCCTGGAGCACTGGGTCTTTGGGGGAAAAACTGTTTTTT
>.|.|TRBV9|TRBJ2-1
CASSVQSSYNEQFF
TGTGCCAGCAGCGTTCAGAGCTCCTACAATGAGCAGTTCTTC
>.|few|TRBV12-3/TRBV12-4|TRBJ1-5
CASGIYSNQPQHF
TGTGCCAGCGGGATTTATAGCAATCAGCCCCAGCATTTT
>.|.|TRBV20-1|TRBJ2-2
CSASEGEAGELFF
TGCAGTGCTAGTGAGGGAGAGGCCGGGGAGCTGTTTTTT
>.|.|TRBV9|TRBJ2-5
CASSVDRGETQYF
TGTGCCAGCAGCGTAGATAGAGGGGAGACCCAGTACTTC
>TRBD1|.|TRBV11-2|TRBJ2-7
CASSFDRAYEQYF
TGTGCCAGCAGCTTCGACAGGGCATACGAGCAGTACTTC
>TRBD1|few|TRBV4-1|TRBJ1-6
CASSRTGDGNSPLHF
TGCGCCAGCAGCCGAACAGGGGACGGTAATTCACCCCTCCACTTT
>TRBD2|.|TRBV7-9|TRBJ2-3
CASRPGLAGMDTQYF
TGTGCCAGCAGACCCGGACTAGCGGGAATGGATACGCAGTATTTT
>.|.|TRBV29-1|TRBJ2-1
CSAIVATRGNMQFF
TGCAGCGCCATCGTGGCGACTAGAGGAAACATGCAGTTCTTC
>.|.|TRBV6-2/TRBV6-3|TRBJ2-6
CASSYDSSGANVLTF
TGTGCCAGCAGTTACGACAGCTCTGGGGCCAACGTCCTGACTTTC
>.|.|TRBV2|TRBJ2-1
CASRQGGSYNEQFF
TGTGCCAGCAGGCAGGGGGGCTCCTACAATGAGCAGTTCTTC
>.|.|TRBV29-1|TRBJ2-7
CSPRRQGRPYEQYF
TGCAGCCCTAGGAGGCAGGGACGTCCCTACGAGCAGTACTTC
>.|.|TRBV7-9|TRBJ1-3
CASSFVWNGNTIYF
TGTGCCAGCAGCTTTGTTTGGAATGGAAACACCATATATTTT
>.|once|TRBV19|TRBJ1-3
CASSMAPAISGNTIYF
TGTGCCAGTAGTATGGCACCAGCAATCTCTGGAAACACCATATATTTT
>.|.|TRBV7-8|TRBJ2-3
CASGGVGSGLRADTQYF
TGTGCCAGCGGCGGAGTGGGTAGCGGCCTACGTGCAGATACGCAGTATTTT
>.|.|TRBV6-5|TRBJ1-5
CASSKGRGNQPQHF
TGTGCCAGCAGCAAAGGGCGAGGCAATCAGCCCCAGCATTTT
>.|.|TRBV6-5|TRBJ2-5
CASSYRGRAETQYF
TGTGCCAGCAGTTACCGTGGCAGGGCGGAGACCCAGTACTTC
>.|.|TRBV27|TRBJ1-4
CASSLFAAEKLFF
TGTGCCAGCAGTTTATTCGCCGCCGAAAAACTGTTTTTT
>.|.|TRBV18|TRBJ1-5
CASSRGPEQQPQHF
TGTGCCAGCTCCCGCGGACCGGAGCAGCAGCCCCAGCATTTT
>.|.|TRBV7-9|TRBJ1-2
CASSLISRRGTYSYTF
TGTGCCAGCAGCCTAATATCCCGGCGCGGTACATATTCCTACACCTTC
>.|.|TRBV12-3/TRBV12-4|TRBJ1-1
CASRLYTEAFF
TGTGCCAGCCGGCTTTACACTGAAGCTTTCTTT
>.|once|TRBV7-8|TRBJ1-6
CASSLVLQTFNSPLHF
TGTGCCAGCAGCTTAGTTTTACAGACCTTCAATTCACCCCTCCACTTT
>.|.|TRBV27|TRBJ2-1
CASKERANEQFF
TGTGCCAGCAAGGAGCGGGCAAATGAGCAGTTCTTC
>TRBD2|once|TRBV24-1|TRBJ2-5
CATSDQSGNRETQYF
TGTGCCACCAGTGATCAAAGCGGGAATAGAGAGACCCAGTACTTC
>.|few|TRBV25-1|TRBJ1-6
CASSKPAQPLHF
TGTGCCAGCAGTAAGCCCGCGCAACCCCTCCACTTT
>.|.|TRBV30|TRBJ2-1
CAWRTPSGNEQFF
TGTGCCTGGAGGACTCCCTCGGGGAATGAGCAGTTCTTC
>.|.|TRBV10-3|TRBJ2-1
CAISDNLDEQFF
TGTGCCATCAGTGACAACCTTGATGAGCAGTTCTTC
>.|few|TRBV18|TRBJ2-7
CASSPSANYEQYF
TGTGCCAGCTCACCGTCGGCGAACTACGAGCAGTACTTC
>TRBD2|.|TRBV5-4|TRBJ2-5
CASSSGLAGERETQYF
TGTGCCAGCAGCTCAGGACTAGCGGGAGAGAGAGAGACCCAGTACTTC
>TRBD2|.|TRBV23-1|TRBJ2-4
CASSQGLAGAKNIQYF
TGCGCCAGCAGTCAAGGACTAGCGGGAGCCAAAAACATTCAGTACTTC